A selection of T cell receptor beta chains follows, all from one sample in a study of T-cell memory formation after mild COVID-19. TCRdb re-analysed the 5' RACE reads in MiXCR, keeping a single row per CDR3 protein. The sample shows just under 350,000 distinct CDR3 sequences, over 10% of them seen only once. The sequenced sample was PBMCs or a T cell subset sorted from them (not recorded which). Receptors originate from a man aged 18 to 35 who had mild COVID-19 (a few samples of this study predate the infection). Cell type and time point are not known. Both conserved end residues are part of each CDR3. The order of the fields is J gene, V gene, D gene, clone size, CDR3 DNA, CDR3 protein. A D gene is named only where the DNA matches it firmly. Only part of the rows carry a size: once, few, many, or a class if the clone is expanded.

TRBJ2-1 TRBV7-3 . few TGTGCCAGCGGGCCGGGGGACTCCTACAATGAGCAGTTCTTC CASGPGDSYNEQFF
TRBJ2-3 TRBV7-9 TRBD1 . TGTGCCAGCAGCTTCTCACCCGGACAGGCGGCATCGGTTACGCAGTATTTT CASSFSPGQAASVTQYF
TRBJ1-2 TRBV2 . . TGTGCCAATACGGAACAGTCCTATGGCTACACCTTC CANTEQSYGYTF
TRBJ1-2 TRBV12-3/TRBV12-4 TRBD1 . TGTGCCACCACTCCTGTGAGGACAGGGAAGAGGCCTTATGGCTACACCTTC CATTPVRTGKRPYGYTF
TRBJ1-6 TRBV24-1 TRBD1 . TGTGCCAGGAAAGACAGGGGGGCGGAGAATTCACCCCTCCACTTT CARKDRGAENSPLHF
TRBJ1-2 TRBV11-2 . many TGTGCCAGCAGCCCCTCGGGTTCCAACTATGGCTACACCTTC CASSPSGSNYGYTF
TRBJ2-5 TRBV5-1 TRBD1 many TGCGCCAGCGGGGACAGGAGAGGTGGAGAGACCCAGTACTTC CASGDRRGGETQYF
TRBJ2-3 TRBV5-1 . few TGCGCCAGCAGCCCGGGGATCGCGGGCACAGATACGCAGTATTTT CASSPGIAGTDTQYF
TRBJ2-5 TRBV20-1 . few TGCAGTGCTAGAGATCATCAGGGGTCAGAGACCCAGTACTTC CSARDHQGSETQYF
TRBJ2-3 TRBV4-3 . few TGCGCCAGCAGCCAAGAGGCGGCCATAGCCACAGATACGCAGTATTTT CASSQEAAIATDTQYF
TRBJ1-1 TRBV20-1 . few TGCAGTGCTAGGGTGAATGAAGCTTTCTTT CSARVNEAFF
TRBJ1-2 TRBV7-9 . . TGTGCCAGCAGCTTAATGGAGGGGGAGAACTATGGCTACACCTTC CASSLMEGENYGYTF
TRBJ2-2 TRBV7-2 . few TGTGCCAGCAGCTTAGTACAGGGAACGGGCCCCGGGGAGCTGTTTTTT CASSLVQGTGPGELFF
TRBJ1-1 TRBV19 . . TGTGCCAGCGCCGGTTGGTCGGATGAAGCTTTCTTT CASAGWSDEAFF
TRBJ2-3 TRBV11-3 TRBD2 . TGTGCCAGCGGAGCGGGGGGCACAGATACGCAGTATTTT CASGAGGTDTQYF
TRBJ2-3 TRBV10-2 TRBD1 few TGCGCCAGCAGGGGACAGGGGACAGATACGCAGTATTTT CASRGQGTDTQYF
TRBJ1-1 TRBV4-3 . many TGCGCCAGCAGCCAAGAAGGGGGGTCTGAAGCTTTCTTT CASSQEGGSEAFF
TRBJ2-3 TRBV7-9 TRBD1 few TGTGCCAGCAGCCCCGGGACAGGGGCGCACGGTGGCACAGATACGCAGTATTTT CASSPGTGAHGGTDTQYF
TRBJ2-7 TRBV6-6 TRBD1 few TGTGCCAGCAGATGGGACAGGGGATCCTACGAGCAGTACTTC CASRWDRGSYEQYF
TRBJ1-6 TRBV4-3 . many TGCGCCAGCAGCTCCTGGTCGCCCGGGGGAAAATCACCCCTCCACTTT CASSSWSPGGKSPLHF
TRBJ1-1 TRBV29-1 . . TGCAGCGTTGTATGGCAAAACACTGAAGCTTTCTTT CSVVWQNTEAFF
TRBJ1-1 TRBV12-3/TRBV12-4 . few TGTGCCAGCAGGAAGCCAAACACTGAAGCTTTCTTT CASRKPNTEAFF
TRBJ2-5 TRBV12-3/TRBV12-4 TRBD2 few TGTGCCAGCAGTAAAGCGGGGGACCAAGAGACCCAGTACTTC CASSKAGDQETQYF
TRBJ2-5 TRBV19 . . TGTGCCAGTAGTCGTCCGGGACGGACCCAAGAGACCCAGTACTTC CASSRPGRTQETQYF
TRBJ1-1 TRBV4-1 TRBD1 few TGCGCCAGCAGCCACCCCGGACAGGGCACTGAAGCTTTCTTT CASSHPGQGTEAFF
TRBJ2-2 TRBV12-3/TRBV12-4 . few TGTGCCAGCACGACACAGGGTCGAAACACCGGGGAGCTGTTTTTT CASTTQGRNTGELFF
TRBJ2-1 TRBV25-1 TRBD2 many TGTGCCAGCGCAAGGACTAGCGTCAATGAGCAGTTCTTC CASARTSVNEQFF
TRBJ2-5 TRBV2 . many TGTGCCAGCAGGACCACAGGGGAGACCCAGTACTTC CASRTTGETQYF
TRBJ1-2 TRBV5-1 . many TGCGCCAGCAGCGAGGAAGGCTATGGTGGCTACACCTTC CASSEEGYGGYTF
TRBJ2-7 TRBV5-1 TRBD1 many TGCGCCAGCAGCTTGGTAGCAGGGGGCGTCTCCTACGAGCAGTACTTC CASSLVAGGVSYEQYF
TRBJ1-5 TRBV6-5 TRBD1 . TGTGCCAGCAGTTACTCGAGACAGGGGAATCAGCCCCAGCATTTT CASSYSRQGNQPQHF
TRBJ2-3 TRBV29-1 . . TGCAGCGTTGACCCCCCCGGTTTGGGATCGGATACGCAGTATTTT CSVDPPGLGSDTQYF
TRBJ2-7 TRBV5-1 TRBD1 . TGCGCCAGCGGCGACAGGGGGCCCTCCTACGAGCAGTACTTC CASGDRGPSYEQYF
TRBJ1-6 TRBV9 TRBD1 . TGTGCCAGCAGCGCGACAGGGGTTCGTTCACCCCTCCACTTT CASSATGVRSPLHF
TRBJ2-7 TRBV25-1 . few TGTGCCAGCAGTACTCCGGCCGCTCACGAGCAGTACTTC CASSTPAAHEQYF
TRBJ2-2 TRBV11-3 TRBD1 . TGTGCCAGCAGCTGGAGACAGGGGTCAGCCGGGGAGCTGTTTTTT CASSWRQGSAGELFF
TRBJ2-3 TRBV7-2 TRBD1 many TGTGCCAGCAGCCCGGGACCCGGGACAGGGAAGTATTTT CASSPGPGTGKYF
TRBJ2-3 TRBV7-9 TRBD1 . TGTGCCAGCAGCAAACAGGGGGCAGATACGCAGTATTTT CASSKQGADTQYF
TRBJ2-5 TRBV20-1 TRBD2 . TGCAGTGCTAGAGAGACTAGCGGGAGGGCGTGGGAGACCCAGTACTTC CSARETSGRAWETQYF
TRBJ1-2 TRBV27 . many TGTGCCAGCAGTTTGAACAGCCACTATGGCTACACCTTC CASSLNSHYGYTF
TRBJ1-1 TRBV20-1 . . TGCAGTGCCGCCCGGGACCCGAACACTGAAGCTTTCTTT CSAARDPNTEAFF
TRBJ1-2 TRBV29-1 . . TGCAGCGTCGTGCGACAGCCCTATGGCTACACCTTC CSVVRQPYGYTF
TRBJ2-2 TRBV7-9 . . TGTGCCGGCAGACCGTTCACCGGGGAGCTGTTTTTT CAGRPFTGELFF
TRBJ2-2 TRBV12-3/TRBV12-4 . few TGTGCCAGCAGGCCCCTCGGCGGGGCCGGGGAGCTGTTTTTT CASRPLGGAGELFF
TRBJ1-5 TRBV5-5 TRBD1 few TGTGCCAGCAGCCGCCGGGACAGGGAAAGTCAGCCCCAGCATTTT CASSRRDRESQPQHF
TRBJ1-5 TRBV7-9 TRBD1 . TGTGCCAGCAGCCAGGGGGGGGTCAATCAGCCCCAGCATTTT CASSQGGVNQPQHF
TRBJ1-4 TRBV4-3 TRBD1 few TGCGCCAGCAGCCAAGATCAGGGGACAGGGGTATCAACTAATGAAAAACTGTTTTTT CASSQDQGTGVSTNEKLFF
TRBJ2-7 TRBV27 . . TGTGCCAGCAGTTCTATCGGGGGAGCCCCGAACGAGCAGTACTTC CASSSIGGAPNEQYF
TRBJ2-1 TRBV12-3/TRBV12-4 . . TGTGCCAGCACCCCGGGCCTGAGCTACAATGAGCAGTTCTTC CASTPGLSYNEQFF
TRBJ1-6 TRBV20-1 . . TGCAGTGCTAGAGAAGCCGGCGGCGATACCCTCCACTTT CSAREAGGDTLHF
TRBJ1-1 TRBV7-3 . . TGTGCCAGCAGCCGACGGGGGAGTGAAGCTTTCTTT CASSRRGSEAFF
TRBJ1-2 TRBV20-1 TRBD1 . TGCAGTGCTAGCGTCGACAGGGACTATGGCTACACCTTC CSASVDRDYGYTF
TRBJ1-3 TRBV18 . . TGTGCCAGCTCACCAACAGACGATGGAAACACCATATATTTT CASSPTDDGNTIYF
TRBJ2-5 TRBV15 . few TGTGCCACCAGCAGAGTTACTAGCTTAGTTGGAGAGACCCAGTACTTC CATSRVTSLVGETQYF
TRBJ1-1 TRBV7-9 TRBD1 . TGTGCCAGCAGCGGGGGACAGCAAGCTTTCTTT CASSGGQQAFF